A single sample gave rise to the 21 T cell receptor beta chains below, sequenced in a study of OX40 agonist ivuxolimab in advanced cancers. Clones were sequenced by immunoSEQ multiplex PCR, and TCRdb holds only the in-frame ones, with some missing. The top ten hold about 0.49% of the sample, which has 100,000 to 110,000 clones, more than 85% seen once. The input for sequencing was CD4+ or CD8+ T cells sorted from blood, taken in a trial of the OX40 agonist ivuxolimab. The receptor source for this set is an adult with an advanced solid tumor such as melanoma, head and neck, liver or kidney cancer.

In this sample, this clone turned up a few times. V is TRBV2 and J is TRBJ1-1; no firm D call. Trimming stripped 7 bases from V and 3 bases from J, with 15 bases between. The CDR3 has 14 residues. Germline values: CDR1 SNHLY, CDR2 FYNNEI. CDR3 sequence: CASTSRLRDTEAFF. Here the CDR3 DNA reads TGTGCCAGCACTAGTCGATTGCGAGACACTGAAGCTTTCTTT.

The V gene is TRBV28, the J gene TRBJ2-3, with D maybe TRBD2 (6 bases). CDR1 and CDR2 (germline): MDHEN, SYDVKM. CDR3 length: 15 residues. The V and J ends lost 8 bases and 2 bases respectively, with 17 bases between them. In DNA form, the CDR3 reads TGTGCCAGCGTTCAGGGAGGTCATACCACAGATACGCAGTATTTT. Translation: CASVQGGHTTDTQYF.

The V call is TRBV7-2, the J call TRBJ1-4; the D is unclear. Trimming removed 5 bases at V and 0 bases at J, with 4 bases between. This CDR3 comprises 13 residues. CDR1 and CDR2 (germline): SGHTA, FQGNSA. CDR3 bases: TGTGCCAGCAGCATTGCAACTAATGAAAAACTGTTTTTT. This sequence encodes CASSIATNEKLFF.

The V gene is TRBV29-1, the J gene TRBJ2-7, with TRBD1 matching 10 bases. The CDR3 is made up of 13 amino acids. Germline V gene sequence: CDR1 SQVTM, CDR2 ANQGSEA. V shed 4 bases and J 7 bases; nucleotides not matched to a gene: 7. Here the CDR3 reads CSVVGTGVLEQYF. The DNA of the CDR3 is TGCAGCGTTGTGGGGACAGGGGTTTTGGAGCAGTACTTC.

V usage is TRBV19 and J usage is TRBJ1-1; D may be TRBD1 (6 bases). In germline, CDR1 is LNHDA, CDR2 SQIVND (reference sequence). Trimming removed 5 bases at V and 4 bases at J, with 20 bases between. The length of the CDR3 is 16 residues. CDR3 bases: TGTGCCAGTAGTCTAACAGGGCTTTGGGGGAGCACTGAAGCTTTCTTT. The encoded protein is CASSLTGLWGSTEAFF. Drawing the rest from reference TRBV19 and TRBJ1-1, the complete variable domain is DGGITQSPKYLFRKEGQNVTLSCEQNLNHDAMYWYRQDPGQGLRLIYYSQIVNDFQKGDIAEGYSVSREKKESFPLTVTSAQKNPTAFYLCASSLTGLWGSTEAFFGQGTRLTVV.

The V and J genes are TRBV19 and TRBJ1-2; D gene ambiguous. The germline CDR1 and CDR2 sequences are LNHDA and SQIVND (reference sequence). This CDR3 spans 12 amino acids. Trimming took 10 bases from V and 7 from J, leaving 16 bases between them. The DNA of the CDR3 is TGTGCCACGAGAAAAGGGATAAGTGGCTACACCTTC. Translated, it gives CATRKGISGYTF. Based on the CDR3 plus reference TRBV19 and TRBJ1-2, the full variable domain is DGGITQSPKYLFRKEGQNVTLSCEQNLNHDAMYWYRQDPGQGLRLIYYSQIVNDFQKGDIAEGYSVSREKKESFPLTVTSAQKNPTAFYLCATRKGISGYTFGSGTRLTVV.

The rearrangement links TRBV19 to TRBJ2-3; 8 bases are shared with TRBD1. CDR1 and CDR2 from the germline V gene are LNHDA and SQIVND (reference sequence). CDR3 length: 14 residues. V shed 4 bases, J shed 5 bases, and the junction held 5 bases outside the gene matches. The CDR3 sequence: CASSTGQGGDTQYF. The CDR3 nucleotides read TGTGCCAGTAGTACAGGACAGGGTGGAGATACGCAGTATTTT. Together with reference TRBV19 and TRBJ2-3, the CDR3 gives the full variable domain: DGGITQSPKYLFRKEGQNVTLSCEQNLNHDAMYWYRQDPGQGLRLIYYSQIVNDFQKGDIAEGYSVSREKKESFPLTVTSAQKNPTAFYLCASSTGQGGDTQYFGPGTRLTVL.

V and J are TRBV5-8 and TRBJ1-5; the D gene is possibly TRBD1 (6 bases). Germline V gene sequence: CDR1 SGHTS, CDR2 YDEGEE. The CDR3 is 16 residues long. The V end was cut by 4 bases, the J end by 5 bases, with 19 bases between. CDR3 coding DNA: TGTGCCAGCAGCCCTGGTATCTGGCAGGGGCATCAGCCCCAGCATTTT. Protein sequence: CASSPGIWQGHQPQHF.

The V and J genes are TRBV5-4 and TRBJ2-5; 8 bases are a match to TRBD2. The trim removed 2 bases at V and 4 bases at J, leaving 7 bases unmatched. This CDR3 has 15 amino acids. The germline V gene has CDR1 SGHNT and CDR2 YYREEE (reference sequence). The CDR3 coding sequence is TGTGCCAGCAGCTTACCGGGACTAGTTTCAGAGACCCAGTACTTC. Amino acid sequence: CASSLPGLVSETQYF.

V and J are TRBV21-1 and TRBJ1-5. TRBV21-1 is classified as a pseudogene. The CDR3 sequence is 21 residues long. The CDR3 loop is CASSKKGENGAAWFSNQPQHF. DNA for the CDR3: TGTGCCAGCAGCAAAAAGGGCGAAAACGGGGCCGCATGGTTTAGCAATCAGCCCCAGCATTTT.

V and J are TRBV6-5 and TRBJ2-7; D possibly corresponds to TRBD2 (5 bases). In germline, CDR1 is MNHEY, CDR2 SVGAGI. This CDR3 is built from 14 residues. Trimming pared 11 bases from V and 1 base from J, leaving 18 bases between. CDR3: CASHRGVGSYEQYF. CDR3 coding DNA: TGTGCCTCCCACCGGGGAGTTGGTTCCTACGAGCAGTACTTC.

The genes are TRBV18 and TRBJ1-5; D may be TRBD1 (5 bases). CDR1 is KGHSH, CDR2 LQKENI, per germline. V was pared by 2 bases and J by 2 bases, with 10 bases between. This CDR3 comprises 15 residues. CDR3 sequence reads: CASSPGGFGNQPQHF. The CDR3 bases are TGTGCCAGCTCACCAGGGGGATTTGGCAATCAGCCCCAGCATTTT. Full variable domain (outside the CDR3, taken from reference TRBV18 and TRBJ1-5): NAGVMQNPRHLVRRRGQEARLRCSPMKGHSHVYWYRQLPEEGLKFMVYLQKENIIDESGMPKERFSAEFPKEGPSILRIQQVVRGDSAAYFCASSPGGFGNQPQHFGDGTRLSIL.

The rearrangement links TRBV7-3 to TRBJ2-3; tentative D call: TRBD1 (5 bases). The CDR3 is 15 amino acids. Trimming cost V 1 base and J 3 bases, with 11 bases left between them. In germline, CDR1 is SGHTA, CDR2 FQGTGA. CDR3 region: CASSLMGSGTDTQYF. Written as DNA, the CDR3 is TGTGCCAGCAGCTTAATGGGGTCAGGGACAGATACGCAGTATTTT.

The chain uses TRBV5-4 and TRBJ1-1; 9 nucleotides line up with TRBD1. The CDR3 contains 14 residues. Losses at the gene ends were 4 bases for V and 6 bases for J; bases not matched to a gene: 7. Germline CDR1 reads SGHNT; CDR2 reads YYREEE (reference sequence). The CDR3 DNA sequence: TGTGCCAGCAGCGAAGACAGGGGGTTGGCTGAAGCTTTCTTT. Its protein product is CASSEDRGLAEAFF.

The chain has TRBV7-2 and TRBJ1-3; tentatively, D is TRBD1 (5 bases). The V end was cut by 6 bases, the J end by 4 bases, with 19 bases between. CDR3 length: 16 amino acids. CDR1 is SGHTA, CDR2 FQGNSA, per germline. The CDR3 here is CASRRGPRSSGNTIYF. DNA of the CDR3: TGTGCCAGCAGACGGGGACCTCGCAGCTCGGGAAACACCATATATTTT. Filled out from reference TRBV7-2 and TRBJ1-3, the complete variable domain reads GAGVSQSPSNKVTEKGKDVELRCDPISGHTALYWYRQSLGQGLEFLIYFQGNSAPDKSGLPSDRFSAERTGGSVSTLTIQRTQQEDSAVYLCASRRGPRSSGNTIYFGEGSWLTVV.

The DNA of the CDR3 is TGTGCCAGCAGCGGGGCAGGTAGCAATCAGCCCCAGCATTTT. Amino acid sequence: CASSGAGSNQPQHF. The rearrangement joins TRBV9 to TRBJ1-5; D unresolved. The CDR3 covers 14 residues. Trimming stripped 3 bases from V and 0 bases from J, with 7 bases between. Germline CDR1 reads SGDLS; CDR2 reads YYNGEE.

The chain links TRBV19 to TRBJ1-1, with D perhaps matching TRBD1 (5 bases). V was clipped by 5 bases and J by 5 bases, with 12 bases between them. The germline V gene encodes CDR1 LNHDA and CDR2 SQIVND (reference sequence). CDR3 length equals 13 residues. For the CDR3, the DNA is TGTGCCAGTAGTTCATCGTCAGGGACTGAAGCTTTCTTT. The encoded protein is CASSSSSGTEAFF.

CDR3 nucleotide sequence: TGTGCCAGCAGAGCCACAGGGCCGACCGAGCAGTTCTTC. It codes for CASRATGPTEQFF. The chain uses TRBV6-6 and TRBJ2-1; TRBD1 is a possible D gene (6 bases). The CDR3 contains 13 residues. V shed 6 bases and J shed 10 bases, with 16 bases lying between them. Germline loops: CDR1 MNHNY, CDR2 SVGAGI (reference sequence).

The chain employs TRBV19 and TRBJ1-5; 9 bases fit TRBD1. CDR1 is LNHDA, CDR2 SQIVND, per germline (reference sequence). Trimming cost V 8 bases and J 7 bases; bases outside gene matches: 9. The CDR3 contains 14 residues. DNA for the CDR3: TGTGCCAGTTTTACGGGGGGGACAGGGCAGCCCCAGCATTTT. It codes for CASFTGGTGQPQHF.

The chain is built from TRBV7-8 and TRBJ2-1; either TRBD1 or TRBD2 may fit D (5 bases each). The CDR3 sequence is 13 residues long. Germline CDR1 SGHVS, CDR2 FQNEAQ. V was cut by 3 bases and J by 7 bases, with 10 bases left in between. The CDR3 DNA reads TGTGCCAGCAGCTTGGGACCTAGTAATGAGCAGTTCTTC. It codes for CASSLGPSNEQFF.

The CDR3 region is CATQDRYLYGYTF. The CDR3 nucleotides read TGTGCCACTCAGGACAGATATCTATATGGCTACACCTTC. J is TRBJ1-2 and V is TRBV6-5, with a weak D call TRBD1 (6 bases). V was trimmed by 10 bases and J by 5 bases, leaving 17 bases between them. Germline assignment: CDR1 MNHEY and CDR2 SVGAGI. The CDR3 covers 13 residues.